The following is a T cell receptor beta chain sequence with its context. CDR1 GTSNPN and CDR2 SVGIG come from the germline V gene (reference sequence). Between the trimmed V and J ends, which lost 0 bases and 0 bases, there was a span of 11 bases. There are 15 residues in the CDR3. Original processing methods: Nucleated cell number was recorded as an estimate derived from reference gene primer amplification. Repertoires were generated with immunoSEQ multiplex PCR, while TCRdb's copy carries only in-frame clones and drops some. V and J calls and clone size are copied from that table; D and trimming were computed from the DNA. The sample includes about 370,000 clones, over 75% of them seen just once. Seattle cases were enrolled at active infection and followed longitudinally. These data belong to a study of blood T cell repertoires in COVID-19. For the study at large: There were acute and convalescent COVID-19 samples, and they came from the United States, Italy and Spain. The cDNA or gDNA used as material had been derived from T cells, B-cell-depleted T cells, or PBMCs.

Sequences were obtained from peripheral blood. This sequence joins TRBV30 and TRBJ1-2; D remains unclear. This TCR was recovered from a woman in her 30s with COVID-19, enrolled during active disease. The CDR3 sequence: CAWSVKQLANYGYTF. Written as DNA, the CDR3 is TGTGCCTGGAGTGTAAAACAGTTAGCTAACTATGGCTACACCTTC. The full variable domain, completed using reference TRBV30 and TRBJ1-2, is SQTIHQWPATLVQPVGSPLSLECTVEGTSNPNLYWYRQAAGRGLQLLFYSVGIGQISSEVPQNLSASRPQDRQFILSSKKLLLSDSGFYLCAWSVKQLANYGYTFGSGTRLTVV.